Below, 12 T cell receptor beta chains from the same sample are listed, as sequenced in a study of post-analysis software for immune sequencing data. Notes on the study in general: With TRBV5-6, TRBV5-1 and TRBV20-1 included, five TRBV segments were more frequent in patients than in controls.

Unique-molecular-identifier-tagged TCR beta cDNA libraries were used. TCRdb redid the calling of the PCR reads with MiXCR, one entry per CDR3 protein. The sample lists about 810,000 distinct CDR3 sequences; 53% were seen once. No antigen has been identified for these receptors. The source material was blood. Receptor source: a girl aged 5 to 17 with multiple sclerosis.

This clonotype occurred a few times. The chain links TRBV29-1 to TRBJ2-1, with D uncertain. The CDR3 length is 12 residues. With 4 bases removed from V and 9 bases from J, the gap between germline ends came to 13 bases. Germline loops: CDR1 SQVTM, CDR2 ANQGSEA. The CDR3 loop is CSVGKAASEQFF. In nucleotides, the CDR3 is TGCAGCGTTGGGAAGGCTGCTAGTGAGCAGTTCTTC.

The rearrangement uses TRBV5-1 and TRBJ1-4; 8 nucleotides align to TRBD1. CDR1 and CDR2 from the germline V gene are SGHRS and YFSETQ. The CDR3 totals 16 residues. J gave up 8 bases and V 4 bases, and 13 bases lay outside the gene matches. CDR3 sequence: CASSPSVDRVNEKLFF. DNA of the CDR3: TGCGCCAGCAGCCCGTCGGTGGACAGGGTGAACGAAAAACTGTTTTTT.

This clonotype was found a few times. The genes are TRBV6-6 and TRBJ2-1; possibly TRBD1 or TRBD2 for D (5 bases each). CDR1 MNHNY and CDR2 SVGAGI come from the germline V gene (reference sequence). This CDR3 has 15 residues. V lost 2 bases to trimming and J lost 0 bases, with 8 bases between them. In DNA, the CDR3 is TGTGCCAGCAGTTACGAGGGGCCCTCCTACAATGAGCAGTTCTTC. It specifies CASSYEGPSYNEQFF.

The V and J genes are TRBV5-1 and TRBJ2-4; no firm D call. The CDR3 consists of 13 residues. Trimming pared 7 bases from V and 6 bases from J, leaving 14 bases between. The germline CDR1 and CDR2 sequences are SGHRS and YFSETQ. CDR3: CASQPVVGNIQYF. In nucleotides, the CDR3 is TGCGCCAGCCAGCCTGTGGTCGGAAACATTCAGTACTTC.

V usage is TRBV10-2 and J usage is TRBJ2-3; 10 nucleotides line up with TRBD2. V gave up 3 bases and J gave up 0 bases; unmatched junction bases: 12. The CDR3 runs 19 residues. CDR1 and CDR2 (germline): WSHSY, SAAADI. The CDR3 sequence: CASSENWASGGPSTDTQYF. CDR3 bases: TGCGCCAGCAGTGAAAATTGGGCTAGCGGGGGCCCTAGCACAGATACGCAGTATTTT.

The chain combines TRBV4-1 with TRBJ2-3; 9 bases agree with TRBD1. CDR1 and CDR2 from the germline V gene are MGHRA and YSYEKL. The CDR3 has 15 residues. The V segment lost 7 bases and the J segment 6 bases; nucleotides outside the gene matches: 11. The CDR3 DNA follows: TGCGCCAGCACCACTTTCACAGGGGGCGTTGATACGCAGTATTTT. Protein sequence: CASTTFTGGVDTQYF.

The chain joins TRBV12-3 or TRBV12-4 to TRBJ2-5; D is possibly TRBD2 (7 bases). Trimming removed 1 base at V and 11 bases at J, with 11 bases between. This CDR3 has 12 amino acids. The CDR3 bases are TGTGCCAGCAGTTTAGGGGGGGGCAAGCAGTACTTC. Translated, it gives CASSLGGGKQYF.

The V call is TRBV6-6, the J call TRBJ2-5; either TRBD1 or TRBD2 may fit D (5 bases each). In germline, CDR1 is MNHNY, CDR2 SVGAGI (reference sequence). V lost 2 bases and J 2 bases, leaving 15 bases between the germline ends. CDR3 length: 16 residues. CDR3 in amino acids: CASSYLSGRPQETQYF. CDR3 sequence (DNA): TGTGCCAGCAGTTACCTCTCGGGACGCCCTCAAGAGACCCAGTACTTC.

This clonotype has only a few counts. CDR3 in amino acids: CASSAVLSAGVGYTF. The CDR3 region has the DNA TGTGCCAGCAGTGCCGTTCTTTCGGCAGGGGTCGGCTACACCTTC. J is TRBJ1-2 and V is TRBV6-1, with a tentative D call TRBD1 (6 bases). The CDR3 has 15 amino acids. The germline CDR1 and CDR2 sequences are MNHNS and SASEGT. V was clipped by 4 bases and J by 8 bases, with 20 bases between them.

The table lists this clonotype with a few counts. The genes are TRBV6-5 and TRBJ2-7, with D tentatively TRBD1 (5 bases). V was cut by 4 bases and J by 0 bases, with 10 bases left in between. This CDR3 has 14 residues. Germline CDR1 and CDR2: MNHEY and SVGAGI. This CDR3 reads CASSLRQTSYEQYF. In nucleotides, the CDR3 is TGTGCCAGCAGTTTACGACAGACCTCCTACGAGCAGTACTTC.

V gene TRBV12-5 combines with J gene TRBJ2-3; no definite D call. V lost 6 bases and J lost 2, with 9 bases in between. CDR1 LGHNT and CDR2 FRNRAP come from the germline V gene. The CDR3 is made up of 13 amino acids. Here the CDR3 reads CASGRATTDTQYF. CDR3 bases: TGTGCTAGTGGCCGGGCAACCACAGATACGCAGTATTTT.

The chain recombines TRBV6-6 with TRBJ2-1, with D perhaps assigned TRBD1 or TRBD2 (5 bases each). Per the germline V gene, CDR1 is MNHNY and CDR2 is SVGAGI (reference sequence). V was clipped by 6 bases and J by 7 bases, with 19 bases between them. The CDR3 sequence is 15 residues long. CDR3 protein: CASSRRPIEGNEQFF. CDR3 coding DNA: TGTGCCAGCAGCCGACGCCCTATCGAGGGGAATGAGCAGTTCTTC.